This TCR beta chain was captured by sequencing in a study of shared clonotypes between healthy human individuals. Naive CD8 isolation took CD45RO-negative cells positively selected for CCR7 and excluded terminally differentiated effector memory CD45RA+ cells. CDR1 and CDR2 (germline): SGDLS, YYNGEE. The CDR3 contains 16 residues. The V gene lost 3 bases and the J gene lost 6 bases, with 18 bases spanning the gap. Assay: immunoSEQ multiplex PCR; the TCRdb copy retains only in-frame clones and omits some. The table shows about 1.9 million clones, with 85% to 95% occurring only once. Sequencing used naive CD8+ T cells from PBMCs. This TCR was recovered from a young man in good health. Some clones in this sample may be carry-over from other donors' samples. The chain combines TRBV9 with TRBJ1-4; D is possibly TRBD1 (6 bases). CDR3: CASSADTEGEDEKLFF. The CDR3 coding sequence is TGTGCCAGCAGCGCCGACACGGAGGGGGAGGATGAAAAACTGTTTTTT.